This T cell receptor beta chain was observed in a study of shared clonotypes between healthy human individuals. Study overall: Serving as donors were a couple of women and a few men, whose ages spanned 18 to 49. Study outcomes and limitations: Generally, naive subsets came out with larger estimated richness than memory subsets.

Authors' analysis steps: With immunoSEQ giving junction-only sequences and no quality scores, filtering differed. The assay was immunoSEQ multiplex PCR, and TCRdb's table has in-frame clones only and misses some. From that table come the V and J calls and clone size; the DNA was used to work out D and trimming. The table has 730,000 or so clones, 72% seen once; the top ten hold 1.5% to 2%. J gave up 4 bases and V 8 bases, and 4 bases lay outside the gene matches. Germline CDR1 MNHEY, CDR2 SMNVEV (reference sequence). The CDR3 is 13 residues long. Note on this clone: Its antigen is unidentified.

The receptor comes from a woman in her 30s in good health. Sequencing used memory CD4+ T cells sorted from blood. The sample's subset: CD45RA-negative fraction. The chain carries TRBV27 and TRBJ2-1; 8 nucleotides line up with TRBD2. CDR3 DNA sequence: TGTGCCAGCTCTAGCGGGTATTACAATGAGCAGTTCTTC. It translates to CASSSGYYNEQFF.